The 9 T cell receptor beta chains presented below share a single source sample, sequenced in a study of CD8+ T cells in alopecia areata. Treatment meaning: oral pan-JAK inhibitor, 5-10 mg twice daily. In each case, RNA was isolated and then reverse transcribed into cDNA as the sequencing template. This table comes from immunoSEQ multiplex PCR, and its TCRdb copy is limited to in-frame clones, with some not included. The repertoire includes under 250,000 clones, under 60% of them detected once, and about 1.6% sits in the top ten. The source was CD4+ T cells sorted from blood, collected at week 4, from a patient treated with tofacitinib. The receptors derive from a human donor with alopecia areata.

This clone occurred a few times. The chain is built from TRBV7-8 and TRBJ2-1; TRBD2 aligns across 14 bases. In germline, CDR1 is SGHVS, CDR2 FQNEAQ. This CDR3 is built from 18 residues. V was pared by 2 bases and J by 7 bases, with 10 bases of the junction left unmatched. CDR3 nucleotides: TGTGCCAGCAGCTTAAGGGTGGGACTAGCGGGGGAAGGGAATGAGCAGTTCTTC. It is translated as CASSLRVGLAGEGNEQFF.

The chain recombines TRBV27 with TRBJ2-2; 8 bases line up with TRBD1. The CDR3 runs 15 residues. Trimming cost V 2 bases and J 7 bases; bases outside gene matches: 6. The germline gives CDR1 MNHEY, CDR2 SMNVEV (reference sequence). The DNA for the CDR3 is TGTGCCAGCAGTTTAGGGCAGGGGGCGGTCGGGGAGCTGTTTTTT. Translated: CASSLGQGAVGELFF.

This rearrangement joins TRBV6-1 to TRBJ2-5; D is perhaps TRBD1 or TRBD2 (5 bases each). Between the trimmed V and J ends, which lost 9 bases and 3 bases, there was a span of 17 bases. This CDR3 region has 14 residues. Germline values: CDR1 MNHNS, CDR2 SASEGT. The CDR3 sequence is CASLPRDGEETQYF. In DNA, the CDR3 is TGTGCCAGTCTACCCCGGGACGGGGAAGAGACCCAGTACTTC.

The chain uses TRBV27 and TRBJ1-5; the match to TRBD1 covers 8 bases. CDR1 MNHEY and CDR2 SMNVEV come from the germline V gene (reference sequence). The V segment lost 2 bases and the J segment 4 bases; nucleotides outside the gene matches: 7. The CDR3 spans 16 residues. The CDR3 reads CASSLLPTGANQPQHF. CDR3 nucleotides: TGTGCCAGCAGTTTACTTCCGACAGGGGCGAATCAGCCCCAGCATTTT.

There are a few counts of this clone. The CDR3 is CASSVTYGGGANQFF. The CDR3 DNA reads as TGTGCCAGCAGCGTCACCTACGGAGGGGGCGCGAATCAGTTCTTC. The rearrangement joins TRBV9 to TRBJ2-1, with D maybe TRBD1 (7 bases). V lost 2 bases and J 13 bases, leaving 22 bases between the germline ends. The CDR3 extends over 15 amino acids. The germline V gene encodes CDR1 SGDLS and CDR2 YYNGEE.

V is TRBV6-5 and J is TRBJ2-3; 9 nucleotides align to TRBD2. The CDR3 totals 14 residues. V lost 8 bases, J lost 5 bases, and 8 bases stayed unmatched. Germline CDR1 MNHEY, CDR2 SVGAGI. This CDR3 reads CASQLAGVGDTQYF. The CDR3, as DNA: TGTGCCAGCCAACTAGCGGGCGTAGGAGATACGCAGTATTTT.

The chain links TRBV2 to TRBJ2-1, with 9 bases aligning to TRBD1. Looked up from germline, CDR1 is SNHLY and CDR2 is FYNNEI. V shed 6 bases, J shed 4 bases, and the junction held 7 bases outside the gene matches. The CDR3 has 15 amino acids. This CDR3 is CASSAGTGRYNEQFF. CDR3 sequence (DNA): TGTGCCAGCAGCGCCGGGACAGGGCGGTACAATGAGCAGTTCTTC.

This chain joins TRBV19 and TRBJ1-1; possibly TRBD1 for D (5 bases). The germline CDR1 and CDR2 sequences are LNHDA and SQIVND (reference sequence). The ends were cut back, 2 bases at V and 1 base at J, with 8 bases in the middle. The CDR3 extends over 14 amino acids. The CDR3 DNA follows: TGTGCCAGTAGTATACAGGGAGGGAACACTGAAGCTTTCTTT. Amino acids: CASSIQGGNTEAFF.

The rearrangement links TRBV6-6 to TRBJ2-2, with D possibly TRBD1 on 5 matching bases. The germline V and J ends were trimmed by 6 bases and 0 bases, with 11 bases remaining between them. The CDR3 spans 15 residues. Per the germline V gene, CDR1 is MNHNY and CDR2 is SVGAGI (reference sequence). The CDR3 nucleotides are TGTGCCAGCAGAGGACAAAACGCGAACACCGGGGAGCTGTTTTTT. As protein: CASRGQNANTGELFF.